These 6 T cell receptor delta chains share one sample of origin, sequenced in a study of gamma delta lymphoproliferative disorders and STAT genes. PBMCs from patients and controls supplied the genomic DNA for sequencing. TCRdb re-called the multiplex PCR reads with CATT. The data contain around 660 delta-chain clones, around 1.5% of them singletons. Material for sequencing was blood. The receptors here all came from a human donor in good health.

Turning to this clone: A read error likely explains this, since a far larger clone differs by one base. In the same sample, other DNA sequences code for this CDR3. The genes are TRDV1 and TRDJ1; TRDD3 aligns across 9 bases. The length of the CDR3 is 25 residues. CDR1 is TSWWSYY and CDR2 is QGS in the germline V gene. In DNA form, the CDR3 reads TGTGCTCTTGGGGACTATTCGTCCGGACCTACGACTGGGGTCACTGGGGGACCAGACACCGATAAACTCATCTTC. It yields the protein CALGDYSSGPTTGVTGGPDTDKLIF.

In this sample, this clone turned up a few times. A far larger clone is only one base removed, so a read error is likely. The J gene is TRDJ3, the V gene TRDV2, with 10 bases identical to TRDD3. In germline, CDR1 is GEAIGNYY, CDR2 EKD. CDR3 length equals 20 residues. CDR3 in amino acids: CACDFVLGDPSSWDTRQVFF. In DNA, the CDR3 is TGTGCCTGTGACTTCGTACTGGGGGATCCGAGCTCCTGGGACACCCGACAGGTGTTTTTC.

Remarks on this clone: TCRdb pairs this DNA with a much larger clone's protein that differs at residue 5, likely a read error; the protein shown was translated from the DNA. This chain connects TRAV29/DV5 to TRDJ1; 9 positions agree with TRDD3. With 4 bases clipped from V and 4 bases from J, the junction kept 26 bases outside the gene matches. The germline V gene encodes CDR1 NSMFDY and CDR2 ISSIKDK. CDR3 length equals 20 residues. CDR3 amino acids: CAASCDVCPGGLVPGDKLIF. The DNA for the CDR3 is TGTGCAGCATCCTGCGATGTGTGCCCTGGGGGATTAGTCCCAGGCGATAAACTCATCTTT. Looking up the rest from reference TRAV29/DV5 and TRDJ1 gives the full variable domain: DQQVKQNSPSLSVQEGRISILNCDYTNSMFDYFLWYKKYPAEGPTFLISISSIKDKNEDGRFTVFLNKSAKHLSLHIVPSQPGDSAVYFCAASCDVCPGGLVPGDKLIFGKGTRVTVEP.

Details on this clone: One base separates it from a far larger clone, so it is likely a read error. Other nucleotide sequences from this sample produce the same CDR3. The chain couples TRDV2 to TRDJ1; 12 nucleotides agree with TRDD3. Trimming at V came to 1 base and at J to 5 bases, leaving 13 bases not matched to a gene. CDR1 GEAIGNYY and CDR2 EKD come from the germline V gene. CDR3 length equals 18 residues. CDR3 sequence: CACDTLSTGGYLGDKLIF. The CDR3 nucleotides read TGTGCCTGTGACACTCTCAGTACTGGGGGATACTTGGGTGATAAACTCATCTTT.

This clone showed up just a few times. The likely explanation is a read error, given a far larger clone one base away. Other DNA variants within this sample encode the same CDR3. The CDR3 DNA follows: TGCGCCTGTGATAGCGTCGGGGAGTCCACCGATAAACTCATCTTT. The encoded protein is CACDSVGESTDKLIF. The V call is TRDV2, the J call TRDJ1; D might be TRDD3 (5 bases). The CDR3 consists of 15 residues. Germline CDR1 and CDR2: GEAIGNYY and EKD.

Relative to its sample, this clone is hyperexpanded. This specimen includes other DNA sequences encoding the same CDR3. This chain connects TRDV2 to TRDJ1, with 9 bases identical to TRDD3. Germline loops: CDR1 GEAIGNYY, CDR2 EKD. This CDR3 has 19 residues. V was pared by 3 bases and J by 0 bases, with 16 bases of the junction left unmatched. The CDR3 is CACDSLGVLGEKYTDKLIF. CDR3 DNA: TGTGCCTGTGACTCTCTTGGAGTACTGGGGGAAAAGTACACCGATAAACTCATCTTT.